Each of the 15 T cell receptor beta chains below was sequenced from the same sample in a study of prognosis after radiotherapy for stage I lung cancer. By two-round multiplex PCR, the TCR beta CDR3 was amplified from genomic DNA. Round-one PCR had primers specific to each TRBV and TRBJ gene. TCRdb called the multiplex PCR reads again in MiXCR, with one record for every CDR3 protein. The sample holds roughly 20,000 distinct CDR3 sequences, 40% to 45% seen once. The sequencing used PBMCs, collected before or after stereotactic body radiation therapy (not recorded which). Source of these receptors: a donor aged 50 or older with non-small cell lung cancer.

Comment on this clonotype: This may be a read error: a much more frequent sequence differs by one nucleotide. The CDR3, as DNA: TGTGCCATTAACACAGATACGCAGTATTTT. Amino acid sequence: CAINTDTQYF. This chain links TRBV2 with TRBJ2-3; D unclear. The CDR3 has 10 residues. Trimming removed 10 bases at V and 2 bases at J, with 4 bases between. Germline loops: CDR1 SNHLY, CDR2 FYNNEI.

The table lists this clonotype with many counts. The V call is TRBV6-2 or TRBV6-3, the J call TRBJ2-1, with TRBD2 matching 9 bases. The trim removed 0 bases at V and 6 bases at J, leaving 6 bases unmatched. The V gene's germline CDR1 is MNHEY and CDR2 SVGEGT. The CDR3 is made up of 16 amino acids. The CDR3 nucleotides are TGTGCCAGCAGTTACTCACGGGTAGCGGGAGTCAATGAGCAGTTCTTC. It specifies CASSYSRVAGVNEQFF.

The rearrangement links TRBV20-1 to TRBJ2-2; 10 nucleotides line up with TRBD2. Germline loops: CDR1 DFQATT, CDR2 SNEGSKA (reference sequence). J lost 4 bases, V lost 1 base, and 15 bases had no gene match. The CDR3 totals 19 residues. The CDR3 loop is CSARAGIGTSGMVTGELFF. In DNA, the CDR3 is TGCAGTGCTAGAGCCGGCATCGGTACTAGCGGGATGGTCACCGGGGAGCTGTTTTTT.

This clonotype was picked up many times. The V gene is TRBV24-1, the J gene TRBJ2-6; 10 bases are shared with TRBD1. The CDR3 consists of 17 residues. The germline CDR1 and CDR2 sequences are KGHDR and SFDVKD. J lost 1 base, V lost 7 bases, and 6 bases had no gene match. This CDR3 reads CATSPGQGHSGANVLTF. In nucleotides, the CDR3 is TGTGCCACCAGCCCGGGACAGGGGCATTCTGGGGCCAACGTCCTGACTTTC.

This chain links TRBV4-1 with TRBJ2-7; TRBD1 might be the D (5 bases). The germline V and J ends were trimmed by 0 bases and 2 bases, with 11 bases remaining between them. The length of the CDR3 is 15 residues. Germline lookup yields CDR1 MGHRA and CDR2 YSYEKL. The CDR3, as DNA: TGCGCCAGCAGCCAAGATCTGGGGCTAACCTACGAGCAGTACTTC. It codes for CASSQDLGLTYEQYF.

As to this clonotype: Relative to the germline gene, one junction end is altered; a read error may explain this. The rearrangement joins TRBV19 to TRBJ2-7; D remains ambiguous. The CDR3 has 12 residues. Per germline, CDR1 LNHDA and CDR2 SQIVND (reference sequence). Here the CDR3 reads CASRPSGHEKYF. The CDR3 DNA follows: TGTGCCAGTAGACCCTCCGGGCACGAGAAGTACTTC.

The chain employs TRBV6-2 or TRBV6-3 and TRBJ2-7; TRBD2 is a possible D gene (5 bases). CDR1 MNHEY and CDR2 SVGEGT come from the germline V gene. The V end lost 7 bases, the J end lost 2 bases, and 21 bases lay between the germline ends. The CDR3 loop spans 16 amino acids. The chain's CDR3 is CASTDPSSRMAYEQYF. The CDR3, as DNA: TGTGCCAGCACCGACCCTTCTAGCCGGATGGCCTACGAGCAGTACTTC.

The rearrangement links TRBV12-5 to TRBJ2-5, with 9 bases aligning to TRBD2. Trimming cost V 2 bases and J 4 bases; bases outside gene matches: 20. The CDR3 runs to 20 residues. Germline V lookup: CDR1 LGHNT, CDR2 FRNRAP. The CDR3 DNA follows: TGTGCTAGTGGTTTGAAGAGTAGGGGAGGAATAGCGGGAGCTCCAGAGACCCAGTACTTC. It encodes CASGLKSRGGIAGAPETQYF.

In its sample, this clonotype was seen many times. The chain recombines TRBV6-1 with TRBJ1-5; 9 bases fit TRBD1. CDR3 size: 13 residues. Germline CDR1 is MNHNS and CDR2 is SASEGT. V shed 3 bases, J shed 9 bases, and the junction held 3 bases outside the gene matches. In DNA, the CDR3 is TGTGCCAGCAGTGAGGACAGGGGTACGCCCCAGCATTTT. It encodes CASSEDRGTPQHF.

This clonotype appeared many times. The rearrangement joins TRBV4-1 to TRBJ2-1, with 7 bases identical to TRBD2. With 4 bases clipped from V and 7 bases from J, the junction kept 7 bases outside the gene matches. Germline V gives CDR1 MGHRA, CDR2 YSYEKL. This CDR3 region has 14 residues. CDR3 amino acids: CASSPGLLLNEQFF. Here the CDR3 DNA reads TGCGCCAGCAGCCCGGGACTATTACTGAATGAGCAGTTCTTC.

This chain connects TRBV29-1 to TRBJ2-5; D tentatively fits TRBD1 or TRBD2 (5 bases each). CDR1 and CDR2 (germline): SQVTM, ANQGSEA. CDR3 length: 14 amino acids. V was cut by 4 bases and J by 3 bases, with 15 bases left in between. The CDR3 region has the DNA TGCAGCGTTGTCACCCGGGACCGAAAAGAGACCCAGTACTTC. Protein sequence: CSVVTRDRKETQYF.

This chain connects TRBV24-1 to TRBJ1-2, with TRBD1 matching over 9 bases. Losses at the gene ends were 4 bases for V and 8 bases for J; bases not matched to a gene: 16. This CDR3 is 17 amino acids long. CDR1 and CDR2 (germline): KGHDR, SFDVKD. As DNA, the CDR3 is TGTGCCACCAGTGACCCCCTAGCGGGACAGGGAACGTCCGGCTACACCTTC. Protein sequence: CATSDPLAGQGTSGYTF.

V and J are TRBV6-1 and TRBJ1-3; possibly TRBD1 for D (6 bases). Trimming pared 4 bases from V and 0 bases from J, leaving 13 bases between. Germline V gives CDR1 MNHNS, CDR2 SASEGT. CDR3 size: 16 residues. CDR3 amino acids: CASSGTQGNSGNTIYF. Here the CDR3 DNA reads TGTGCCAGCAGTGGGACCCAGGGGAACTCTGGAAACACCATATATTTT.

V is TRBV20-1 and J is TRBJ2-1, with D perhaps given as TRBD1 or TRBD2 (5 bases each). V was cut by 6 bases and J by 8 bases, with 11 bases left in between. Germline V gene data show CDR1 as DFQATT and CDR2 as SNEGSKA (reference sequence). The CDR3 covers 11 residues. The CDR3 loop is CSAGENHEQFF. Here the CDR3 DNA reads TGCAGTGCAGGGGAGAACCATGAGCAGTTCTTC.

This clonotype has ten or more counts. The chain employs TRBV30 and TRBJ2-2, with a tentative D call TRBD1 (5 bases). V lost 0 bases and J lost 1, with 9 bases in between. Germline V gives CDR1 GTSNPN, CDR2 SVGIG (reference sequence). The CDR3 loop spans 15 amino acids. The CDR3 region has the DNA TGTGCCTGGAGTGTAGGCAGGGTGAACACCGGGGAGCTGTTTTTT. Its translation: CAWSVGRVNTGELFF.